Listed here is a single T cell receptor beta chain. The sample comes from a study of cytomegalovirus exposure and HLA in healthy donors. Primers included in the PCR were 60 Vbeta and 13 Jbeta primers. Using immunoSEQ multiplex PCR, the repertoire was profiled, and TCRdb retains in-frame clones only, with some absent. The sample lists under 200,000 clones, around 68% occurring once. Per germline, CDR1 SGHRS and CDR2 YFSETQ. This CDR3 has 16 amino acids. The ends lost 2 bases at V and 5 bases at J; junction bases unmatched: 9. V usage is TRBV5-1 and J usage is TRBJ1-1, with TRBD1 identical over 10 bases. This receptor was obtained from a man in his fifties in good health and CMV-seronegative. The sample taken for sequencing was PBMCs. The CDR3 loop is CASSLRDRGIRTEAFF. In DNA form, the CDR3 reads TGCGCCAGCAGCTTAAGGGACAGGGGAATTCGGACTGAAGCTTTCTTT.